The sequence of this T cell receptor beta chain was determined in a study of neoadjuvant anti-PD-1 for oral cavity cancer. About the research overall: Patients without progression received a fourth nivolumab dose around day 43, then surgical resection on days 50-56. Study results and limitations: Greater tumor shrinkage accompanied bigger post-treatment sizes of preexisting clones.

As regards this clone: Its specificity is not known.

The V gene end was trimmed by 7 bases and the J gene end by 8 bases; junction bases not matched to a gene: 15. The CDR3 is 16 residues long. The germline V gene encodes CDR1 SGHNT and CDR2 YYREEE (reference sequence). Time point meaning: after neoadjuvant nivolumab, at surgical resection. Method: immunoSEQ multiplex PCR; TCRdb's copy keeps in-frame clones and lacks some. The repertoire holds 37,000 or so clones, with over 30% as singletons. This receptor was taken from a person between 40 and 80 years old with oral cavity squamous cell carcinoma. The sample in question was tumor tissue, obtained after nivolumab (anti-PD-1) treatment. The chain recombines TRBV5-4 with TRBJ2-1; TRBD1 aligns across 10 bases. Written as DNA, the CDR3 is TGTGCCAGCTACGGGGGGGGACAGGGGAGTAAGGATGAGCAGTTCTTC. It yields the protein CASYGGGQGSKDEQFF.